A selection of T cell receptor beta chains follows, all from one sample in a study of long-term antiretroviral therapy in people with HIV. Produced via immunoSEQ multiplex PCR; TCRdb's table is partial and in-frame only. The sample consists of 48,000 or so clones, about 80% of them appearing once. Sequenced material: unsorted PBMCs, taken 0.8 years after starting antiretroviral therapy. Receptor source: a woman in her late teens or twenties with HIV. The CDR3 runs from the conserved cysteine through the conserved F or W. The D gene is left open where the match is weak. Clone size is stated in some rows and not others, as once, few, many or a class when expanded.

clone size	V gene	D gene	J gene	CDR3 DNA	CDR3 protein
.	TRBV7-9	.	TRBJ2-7	TGTGCCAGCAGCTCCATTCGAGGGTACGAGCAGTACTTC	CASSSIRGYEQYF
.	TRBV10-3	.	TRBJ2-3	TGTGCCATCCGGACGGGGAGCACAGATACGCAGTATTTT	CAIRTGSTDTQYF
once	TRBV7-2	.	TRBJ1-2	TGTGCCAGCAGCTCAGGGACCCCTCCTAACTATGGCTACACCTTC	CASSSGTPPNYGYTF
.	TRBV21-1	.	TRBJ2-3	TGTGCCAGCAGCAGACTAGACAGGGAGTATTTT	CASSRLDREYF
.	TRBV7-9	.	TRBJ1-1	TGTGCCAGCAGCTTAGGGGGGGACACTGAAGCTTTCTTT	CASSLGGDTEAFF
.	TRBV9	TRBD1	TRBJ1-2	TGTGCCAGCAGCGTAGCAGGGGGGAGTACCTATGGCTACACCTTC	CASSVAGGSTYGYTF
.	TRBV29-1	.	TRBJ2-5	TGCAGCGCCACCCCTCCCGGGACCCAGTACTTC	CSATPPGTQYF
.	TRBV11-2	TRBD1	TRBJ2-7	TGTGCCAGCAGCTTAGTTCGGACAGGGGGCCACGAGCAGTACTTC	CASSLVRTGGHEQYF
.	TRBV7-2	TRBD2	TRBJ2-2	TGTGCCAGCAGCGAAAGCGGGAGGGTAGCGGGCACCGGGGAGCTGTTTTTT	CASSESGRVAGTGELFF
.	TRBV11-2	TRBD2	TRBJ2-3	TGTGCCAGCAGCTTATTCGCGGGAGACACAGATACGCAGTATTTT	CASSLFAGDTDTQYF
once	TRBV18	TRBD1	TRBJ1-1	TGTGCCAGCTCAGCAAACTCGGACAGGGCAAATGAAGCTTTCTTT	CASSANSDRANEAFF
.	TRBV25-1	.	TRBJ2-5	TGTGCCAGCAGTGAAGGAGGTCATACCCAGTACTTC	CASSEGGHTQYF
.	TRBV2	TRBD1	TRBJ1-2	TGTGCCAGCAGTTGGGACAGGGGGCCGAACGGCTACACCTTC	CASSWDRGPNGYTF
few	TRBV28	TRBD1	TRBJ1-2	TGTGCCAGCAGTTTGAGCACCACCGGGACAGGGGGCTTAGGCTACACCTTC	CASSLSTTGTGGLGYTF
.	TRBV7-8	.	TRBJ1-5	TGTGCCAGCAGCTTGAGGGGCGGTCAGCCCCAGCATTTT	CASSLRGGQPQHF
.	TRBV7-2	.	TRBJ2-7	TGTGCCAGCAGCCAAAACCCCAACAGGGACCCCTACGAGCAGTACTTC	CASSQNPNRDPYEQYF
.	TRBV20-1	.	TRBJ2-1	TGCAGTGCTAGTATGGCCAATGAGCAGTTCTTC	CSASMANEQFF
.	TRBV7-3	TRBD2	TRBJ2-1	TGTGCCAGCTGTCGGGAGGATGACAATGAGCAGTTCTTC	CASCREDDNEQFF
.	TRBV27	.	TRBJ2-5	TGTGCCAGCAGTTTACGGGGTTGGGAGACCCAGTACTTC	CASSLRGWETQYF
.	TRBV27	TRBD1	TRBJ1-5	TGTGCCAGCAGCCCCCTGAGAGGGACAGATCCCGCCCTTAGCAATCAGCCCCAGCATTTT	CASSPLRGTDPALSNQPQHF
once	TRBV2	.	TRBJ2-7	TGTGCCAGCAGAGAAAGCCCCAGGGACGAGCAGTACTTC	CASRESPRDEQYF
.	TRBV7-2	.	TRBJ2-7	TGTGCCAGCAGCTTCTACTGGGAGCGGACCTACGAGCAGTACTTC	CASSFYWERTYEQYF
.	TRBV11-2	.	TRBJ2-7	TGTGCCAGCAGCTTAGTGGGGGGACGATCCTCATACGAGCAGTACTTC	CASSLVGGRSSYEQYF
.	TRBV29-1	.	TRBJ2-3	TGCAGCGTTGACTCCTTTCTCGGAGATACGCAGTATTTT	CSVDSFLGDTQYF
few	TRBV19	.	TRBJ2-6	TGTGCCAGTAGGTTAGGGGCTGGGGCCAACGTCCTGACTTTC	CASRLGAGANVLTF
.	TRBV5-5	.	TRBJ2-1	TGTGCCAGCAGCCGACCAGGAAACTCCTACAATGAGCAGTTCTTC	CASSRPGNSYNEQFF
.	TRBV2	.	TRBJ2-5	TGTGCCAGCAAAGGACGGGCGGGGGAGACCCAGTACTTC	CASKGRAGETQYF
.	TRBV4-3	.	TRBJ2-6	TGCGCCAGCAGCCAGGCTACAGGGATTGGGGCCAACGTCCTGACTTTC	CASSQATGIGANVLTF
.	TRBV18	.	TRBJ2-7	TGTGCCAGCTCAGAACGTGGGGTGGGGTTGCCCTCCTACGAGCAGTACTTC	CASSERGVGLPSYEQYF
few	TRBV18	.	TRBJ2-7	TGTGCCAGCTCATCGACGGCTACCGGGGGGCTTTACGAGCAGTACTTC	CASSSTATGGLYEQYF
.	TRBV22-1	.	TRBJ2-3	TGTCCTGGGAGCGCACATGTCCTAGCGGGAAAGGGAGAGGTTGCAGATACGCAGTATTTT	CPGSAHVLAGKGEVADTQYF
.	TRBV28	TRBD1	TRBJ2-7	TGTGCCAGCAGTTGGGGGGCAGGGGGCGTGTACGAGCAGTACTTC	CASSWGAGGVYEQYF
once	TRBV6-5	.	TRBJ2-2	TGTGCCAGCAGCAGGGCTAGCGAACACACCGGGGAGCTGTTTTTT	CASSRASEHTGELFF
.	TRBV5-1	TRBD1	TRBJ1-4	TGCGCCAGCAGCTCGGACAGGGGGTATACTAATGAAAAACTGTTTTTT	CASSSDRGYTNEKLFF
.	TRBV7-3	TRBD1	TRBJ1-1	TGTGCCAGCAGCTATACAGGGGAAGCCACTGAAGCTTTCTTT	CASSYTGEATEAFF
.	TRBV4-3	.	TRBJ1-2	TGCGCCAGCAGCCATGCCCAAGTGGAGCCCCACTATGGCTACACCTTC	CASSHAQVEPHYGYTF
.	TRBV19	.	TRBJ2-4	TGTGCCAGTAGCAAGAAGGGGAACATTCAGTACTTC	CASSKKGNIQYF
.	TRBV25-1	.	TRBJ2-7	TGTGCCAGCAGTCCGAATAGGTGGGGGGAGCAGTACTTC	CASSPNRWGEQYF
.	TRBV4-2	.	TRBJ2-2	TGTGCCAGCAGCCCCGCGTTCGCGGGTCCCGGGGAGCTGTTTTTT	CASSPAFAGPGELFF
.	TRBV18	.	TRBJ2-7	TGTGCCAGCTCACCATCGCGACGGGAACCATACGAGCAGTACTTC	CASSPSRREPYEQYF
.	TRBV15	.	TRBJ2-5	TGTGCCACCAGCAGGCCCGGGACCGCGCTTCAAGAGACCCAGTACTTC	CATSRPGTALQETQYF
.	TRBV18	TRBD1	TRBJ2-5	TGTGCCAGCTCATTGGAGACAGGGATAGCCCAAGAGACCCAGTACTTC	CASSLETGIAQETQYF
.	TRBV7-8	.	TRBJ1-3	TGTGCCAGCAGCTTATCAGAGGGTACGGGAAACACCATATATTTT	CASSLSEGTGNTIYF
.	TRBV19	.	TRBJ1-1	TGTGCCAGCAGAATCACTTTGAACACTGAAGCTTTCTTT	CASRITLNTEAFF
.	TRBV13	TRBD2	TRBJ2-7	TGTGCCAGCAGCTTAAGCGGGAGGTTAACCTACGAGCAGTACTTC	CASSLSGRLTYEQYF